This T cell receptor (beta chain) derives from a study of vaccination and CD4 T cells after COVID-19. Study outcomes and limitations: In convalescent patients, 304 of 307 vaccine-specific clones were spike mono-reactive. The rise in median SARS-CoV-2-reactive clonotypes, from around 19 to 38, was not significant. Within the convalescent patients, a median around 90% of the SARS-CoV-2-reactive clones were ones that appeared only post-vaccination.

The treatment: roughly 10-day PBMC culture with coronavirus spike peptide pools or control peptides (ViraFEST assay). Peptide-pool expansion of antigen-specific T cells preceded TCR sequencing in ViraFEST. Only a few counts were recorded for this clonotype. What it binds is unknown. The germline CDR1 and CDR2 sequences are SGHRS and YFSETQ. The CDR3 is 14 amino acids. V gave up 0 bases and J gave up 5 bases, with 9 bases separating them. Cultured CD4+ T cell DNA underwent sequencing with the Oncomine TCR Beta short-read assay. MiXCR, applied by TCRdb to the PCR reads, yields one record per CDR3 protein. This table holds about 14,000 distinct CDR3 sequences, roughly 43% found once.

The V and J genes are TRBV5-1 and TRBJ2-1; D ambiguous. The sequencing input was cultured CD4+ T cells from blood. The clonotype comes from a human donor with COVID-19. The CDR3 here is CASSLETNHNEQFF. CDR3 bases: TGCGCCAGCAGCTTGGAGACAAACCACAATGAGCAGTTCTTC. Filled out from reference TRBV5-1 and TRBJ2-1, the complete variable domain reads KAGVTQTPRYLIKTRGQQVTLSCSPISGHRSVSWYQQTPGQGLQFLFEYFSETQRNKGNFPGRFSGRQFSNSRSEMNVSTLELGDSALYLCASSLETNHNEQFFGPGTRLTVL.